The T cell receptor (beta chain) under discussion was sequenced for a study of T-cell reconstitution after alpha-beta-depleted transplantation in children. Study outcomes and limitations: About two months after transplant, alpha-beta T cells reportedly came from several hundred expanded graft clones. One year after transplant, T-cell counts and diversity came mostly from newly produced T cells. Where some patients showed high TCRbeta diversity at day 60, it came from recipient T cells and thymic progenitors that had survived.

Trimming shortened V by 1 base and J by 3 bases, and 13 bases separated the two germline ends. The CDR3 length is 15 residues. Per germline, CDR1 SEHNR and CDR2 FQNEAQ (reference sequence). TCRbeta library preparation incorporated unique molecular identifiers. A single record per CDR3 protein comes from TCRdb applying MiXCR to the PCR reads. Among 98,000 or so distinct CDR3 sequences listed, about 6.4% were seen once. This clonotype was seen repeatedly, ten times or more. Its antigen is not identified. The sample here was PBMCs, mostly from graft donor cells, taken 360 days after TCRalphabeta/CD19-depleted stem cell transplant. This chain connects TRBV7-9 to TRBJ2-7; D might be TRBD2 (5 bases). The clonotype comes from a male patient under 10 years old who had a stem cell transplant for acute lymphoblastic leukemia, so the T cells may come from the graft donor. Written as DNA, the CDR3 is TGTGCCAGCAGCTTAGGACGCGGGCCTGGCTACGAGCAGTACTTC. Residues: CASSLGRGPGYEQYF.